Shown below are 26 T cell receptor beta chains from a single sample sequenced in a study of a mutant IDH1 vaccine in newly diagnosed glioma. Noted time point: week 23, last vaccination. The study gave 300 ug of mutant IDH1 20-mer peptide per vaccine dose, with topical imiquimod. For these TCRs, the target antigens are not known. Clones were read by immunoSEQ multiplex PCR, and TCRdb kept only the in-frame ones, dropping some. Found here are 50,000 to 60,000 clones, under 90% of them singletons; the top ten hold 6.2%. Sequenced material: PBMCs, taken from a glioma patient whose treatment included an IDH1 peptide vaccine. These TCRs come from a man in his forties with glioma.

The chain uses TRBV7-9 and TRBJ1-2; D is unresolved. Germline values: CDR1 SEHNR, CDR2 FQNEAQ (reference sequence). Trimming pared 2 bases from V and 6 bases from J, leaving 7 bases between. The CDR3 is 12 residues long. The CDR3, as DNA: TGTGCCAGCAGCTTATTTCCAGATGGCTACACCTTC. Translated: CASSLFPDGYTF.

The chain carries TRBV5-1 and TRBJ1-4; D gene uncertain. This CDR3 has 13 amino acids. Germline V lookup: CDR1 SGHRS, CDR2 YFSETQ. V shed 5 bases and J shed 4 bases, with 9 bases lying between them. The CDR3 protein is CASSFNGNEKLFF. The CDR3 DNA follows: TGCGCCAGCAGTTTTAACGGTAATGAAAAACTGTTTTTT.

The chain carries TRBV18 and TRBJ1-2; tentatively, D is TRBD1 (5 bases). The V gene lost 2 bases and the J gene lost 6 bases, with 16 bases spanning the gap. Looked up from germline, CDR1 is KGHSH and CDR2 is LQKENI. CDR3 length: 15 residues. CDR3 nucleotide sequence: TGTGCCAGCTCACCAACGGGACTGCTCACCGATGGCTACACCTTC. It translates to CASSPTGLLTDGYTF. The entire variable domain, with the rest obtained from reference TRBV18 and TRBJ1-2, is as follows: NAGVMQNPRHLVRRRGQEARLRCSPMKGHSHVYWYRQLPEEGLKFMVYLQKENIIDESGMPKERFSAEFPKEGPSILRIQQVVRGDSAAYFCASSPTGLLTDGYTFGSGTRLTVV.

This chain links TRBV6-5 with TRBJ2-7; D is unresolved. This CDR3 is 13 amino acids long. The ends were cut back, 1 base at V and 0 bases at J, with 4 bases in the middle. The germline CDR1 and CDR2 sequences are MNHEY and SVGAGI. The CDR3 reads CASSYLGSYEQYF. In DNA form, the CDR3 reads TGTGCCAGCAGTTACTTGGGCTCCTACGAGCAGTACTTC.

This chain joins TRBV13 and TRBJ1-2, with 7 bases aligning to TRBD1. The CDR3 has 15 residues. The J segment lost 5 bases and the V segment lost 5 bases, leaving 11 bases of the junction unmatched. Germline CDR1 is PRHDT and CDR2 is FYEKMQ (reference sequence). The CDR3 DNA reads as TGTGCCAGCAGCGGAAGCCACAGGGGCTCTTATGGCTACACCTTC. Amino acids: CASSGSHRGSYGYTF. Combining the CDR3 with reference TRBV13 and TRBJ1-2 gives the whole variable domain AAGVIQSPRHLIKEKRETATLKCYPIPRHDTVYWYQQGPGQDPQFLISFYEKMQSDKGSIPDRFSAQQFSDYHSELNMSSLELGDSALYFCASSGSHRGSYGYTFGSGTRLTVV.

The genes are TRBV5-4 and TRBJ2-1, with D tentatively TRBD1 (5 bases). Germline CDR1 reads SGHNT; CDR2 reads YYREEE (reference sequence). Trimming removed 2 bases at V and 9 bases at J, with 18 bases between. The CDR3 runs to 15 residues. The CDR3, as DNA: TGTGCCAGCAGCTTACTACTACGGGCCCAGGGTGAGCAGTTCTTC. It is translated as CASSLLLRAQGEQFF.

Only a few counts were recorded for this clone. V usage is TRBV5-1 and J usage is TRBJ2-2; 7 bases are a match to TRBD2. The CDR3 is made up of 17 amino acids. V gave up 0 bases and J gave up 2 bases; unmatched junction bases: 7. Germline loops: CDR1 SGHRS, CDR2 YFSETQ. CDR3 in amino acids: CASSLVWLADNTGELFF. CDR3 sequence (DNA): TGCGCCAGCAGCTTGGTTTGGCTAGCGGATAACACCGGGGAGCTGTTTTTT. The full variable domain, completed using reference TRBV5-1 and TRBJ2-2, is KAGVTQTPRYLIKTRGQQVTLSCSPISGHRSVSWYQQTPGQGLQFLFEYFSETQRNKGNFPGRFSGRQFSNSRSEMNVSTLELGDSALYLCASSLVWLADNTGELFFGEGSRLTVL.

The rearrangement uses TRBV4-1 and TRBJ1-5, with D perhaps TRBD1 (5 bases). The V end was cut by 4 bases, the J end by 2 bases, with 12 bases between. This CDR3 has 15 residues. Germline-derived CDR1 and CDR2 are MGHRA and YSYEKL. CDR3 residues: CASSRSGRGNQPQHF. CDR3 bases: TGCGCCAGCAGCCGATCGGGCAGGGGCAATCAGCCCCAGCATTTT.

The gene calls are TRBV6-1 and TRBJ1-5, with 9 bases that match TRBD1. The germline CDR1 and CDR2 sequences are MNHNS and SASEGT. The CDR3 runs 17 residues. V was pared by 4 bases and J by 1 base, with 8 bases of the junction left unmatched. The CDR3: CASSVGQGVASNQPQHF. CDR3 coding DNA: TGTGCCAGCAGTGTGGGACAGGGTGTGGCAAGCAATCAGCCCCAGCATTTT.

This rearrangement joins TRBV5-1 to TRBJ1-4; 7 positions match TRBD1. Germline V gene lookup returns CDR1 SGHRS and CDR2 YFSETQ. The CDR3 contains 14 residues. V shed 6 bases and J 8 bases; nucleotides not matched to a gene: 10. CDR3 protein: CASNPGGGAEKLFF. As DNA, the CDR3 is TGCGCCAGCAACCCGGGAGGGGGCGCGGAAAAACTGTTTTTT.

This chain links TRBV19 with TRBJ1-5; perhaps TRBD1 as D (5 bases). The CDR3 contains 17 residues. V dropped 9 bases and J dropped 0 bases, with 21 bases sitting between them. CDR1 and CDR2 from the germline V gene are LNHDA and SQIVND (reference sequence). The chain's CDR3 is CASSPGSGDYSNQPQHF. The CDR3 DNA reads as TGTGCCAGCAGCCCAGGGTCAGGAGACTATAGCAATCAGCCCCAGCATTTT.

V usage is TRBV6-5 and J usage is TRBJ2-7; TRBD2 aligns across 8 bases. Losses at the gene ends were 6 bases for V and 1 base for J; bases not matched to a gene: 5. The length of the CDR3 is 14 residues. Germline CDR1 is MNHEY and CDR2 is SVGAGI. The CDR3 reads CASSLSGGSYEQYF. Written as DNA, the CDR3 is TGTGCCAGCAGCCTGAGCGGGGGATCCTACGAGCAGTACTTC.

The chain joins TRBV30 to TRBJ1-1, with D maybe TRBD1 (5 bases). V lost 5 bases and J lost 8, with 12 bases in between. Germline V lookup: CDR1 GTSNPN, CDR2 SVGIG (reference sequence). The length of the CDR3 is 11 residues. The CDR3 here is CAWGRGKEAFF. CDR3 nucleotides: TGTGCCTGGGGGAGGGGCAAGGAAGCTTTCTTT. Full variable domain (rest looked up from reference TRBV30 and TRBJ1-1): SQTIHQWPATLVQPVGSPLSLECTVEGTSNPNLYWYRQAAGRGLQLLFYSVGIGQISSEVPQNLSASRPQDRQFILSSKKLLLSDSGFYLCAWGRGKEAFFGQGTRLTVV.

V gene TRBV19 combines with J gene TRBJ1-3; maybe TRBD1 (5 bases). This CDR3 spans 15 amino acids. Germline V gives CDR1 LNHDA, CDR2 SQIVND (reference sequence). The V and J ends lost 3 bases and 2 bases respectively, with 11 bases between them. CDR3 sequence: CASSISRATGNTIYF. CDR3 coding DNA: TGTGCCAGTAGTATCTCCAGGGCCACTGGAAACACCATATATTTT.

This clone was found once. CDR3 region: CASSEGRGSYEQYF. DNA for the CDR3: TGCGCCAGCAGTGAGGGCAGGGGCTCCTACGAGCAGTACTTC. The chain carries TRBV10-1 and TRBJ2-7; weak D call: TRBD1 (6 bases). The germline V and J ends were trimmed by 2 bases and 0 bases, with 8 bases remaining between them. Germline V lookup: CDR1 WNHNN, CDR2 SYGVQD (reference sequence). The CDR3 covers 14 residues.

The sample holds a few counts of this clone. The gene calls are TRBV6-1 and TRBJ1-2, with 8 bases lining up with TRBD1. J was trimmed by 4 bases and V by 6 bases; bases with no gene match: 4. CDR3 size: 13 residues. The germline CDR1 and CDR2 sequences are MNHNS and SASEGT. Written as DNA, the CDR3 is TGTGCCAGCAGATGGACAGGGATCTATGGCTACACCTTC. Its translation: CASRWTGIYGYTF.

The chain carries TRBV7-9 and TRBJ2-2; the D gene is possibly TRBD1 (6 bases). The CDR3 consists of 17 residues. V lost 4 bases to trimming and J lost 0 bases, with 15 bases between them. The germline V gene has CDR1 SEHNR and CDR2 FQNEAQ (reference sequence). CDR3 nucleotides: TGTGCCAGCAGCTACCCTGGACAGACAACGAACACCGGGGAGCTGTTTTTT. It is translated as CASSYPGQTTNTGELFF.

The chain employs TRBV4-1 and TRBJ1-1; D is perhaps TRBD1 (6 bases). The germline V gene has CDR1 MGHRA and CDR2 YSYEKL. The CDR3 runs to 15 residues. The V gene lost 8 bases and the J gene lost 5 bases, with 21 bases spanning the gap. The CDR3 DNA is TGCGCCAGCGTCGAACAGGGTTTGGGTCAGACTGAAGCTTTCTTT. It codes for CASVEQGLGQTEAFF.

The V call is TRBV7-2, the J call TRBJ2-5, with 16 positions matching TRBD2. The CDR3 is made up of 18 amino acids. The germline CDR1 and CDR2 sequences are SGHTA and FQGNSA. Trimming at V came to 6 bases and at J to 5 bases, leaving 12 bases not matched to a gene. Here the CDR3 reads CASRKEGLAGGPDETQYF. For the CDR3, the DNA is TGTGCCAGCAGAAAAGAGGGACTAGCGGGGGGGCCGGACGAGACCCAGTACTTC.

The CDR3 sequence: CASSFTGNQPQHF. The DNA of the CDR3 is TGTGCCAGCAGCTTCACGGGCAATCAGCCCCAGCATTTT. The gene calls are TRBV7-2 and TRBJ1-5; no reliable D call. Germline V gives CDR1 SGHTA, CDR2 FQGNSA. This CDR3 spans 13 amino acids. V lost 3 bases, J lost 2 bases, and 5 bases lay in between.

This sequence joins TRBV6-5 and TRBJ1-1; 10 positions agree with TRBD1. V shed 5 bases, J shed 0 bases, and the junction held 3 bases outside the gene matches. Germline CDR1 reads MNHEY; CDR2 reads SVGAGI. This CDR3 comprises 15 residues. As DNA, the CDR3 is TGTGCCAGCAGTCCGGACAGGGGGTTGAACACTGAAGCTTTCTTT. Residues: CASSPDRGLNTEAFF.

The chain uses TRBV2 and TRBJ1-5; 9 nucleotides match TRBD1. The CDR3 covers 12 residues. Unmatched junction bases numbered 4, after V lost 5 bases and J lost 11 bases. The germline V gene encodes CDR1 SNHLY and CDR2 FYNNEI. The CDR3 nucleotides read TGTGCCAGCAGTAGGACAGGGGTCGCCCAGCATTTT. It is translated as CASSRTGVAQHF.

The chain is built from TRBV6-5 and TRBJ1-5, with D uncertain. The CDR3 length is 15 residues. V was clipped by 6 bases and J by 1 base, with 13 bases between them. The germline V gene encodes CDR1 MNHEY and CDR2 SVGAGI. The CDR3 bases are TGTGCCAGCAGCGACATGGGGTTGAGCAATCAGCCCCAGCATTTT. Its translation is CASSDMGLSNQPQHF.

V is TRBV2 and J is TRBJ2-5; 10 positions match TRBD2. This CDR3 is 15 amino acids long. Germline V gene data show CDR1 as SNHLY and CDR2 as FYNNEI. J was trimmed by 4 bases and V by 5 bases; bases with no gene match: 7. The CDR3 reads CASSSTAGGGETQYF. CDR3 nucleotides: TGTGCCAGCAGTTCAACAGCGGGGGGGGGAGAGACCCAGTACTTC.

The rearrangement links TRBV7-9 to TRBJ2-7; D is ambiguous. From germline, CDR1 is SEHNR and CDR2 FQNEAQ (reference sequence). V was cut by 4 bases and J by 0 bases, with 25 bases left in between. There are 19 residues in the CDR3. The CDR3 coding sequence is TGTGCCAGCAGCTCCTCCGGCGGTCGGTACACGTCCCCCTCCTACGAGCAGTACTTC. Protein sequence: CASSSSGGRYTSPSYEQYF. The whole variable domain, remainder taken from reference TRBV7-9 and TRBJ2-7, is DTGVSQNPRHKITKRGQNVTFRCDPISEHNRLYWYRQTLGQGPEFLTYFQNEAQLEKSRLLSDRFSAERPKGSFSTLEIQRTEQGDSAMYLCASSSSGGRYTSPSYEQYFGPGTRLTVT.

V usage is TRBV30 and J usage is TRBJ2-1; D possibly uses TRBD1 or TRBD2 (6 bases each). CDR3 length equals 14 residues. Germline CDR1 reads GTSNPN; CDR2 reads SVGIG (reference sequence). V shed 5 bases and J shed 4 bases, with 15 bases lying between them. Written as DNA, the CDR3 is TGTGCCTGGGGGGCTAGGGGGGATTACAATGAGCAGTTCTTC. Its translation: CAWGARGDYNEQFF.